What follows are 11 T cell receptor beta chains derived from one specimen sequenced in a study of OX40 agonist ivuxolimab in advanced cancers. Using immunoSEQ multiplex PCR, the repertoire was profiled, and TCRdb retains in-frame clones only, with some absent. Of around 28,000 clones in the sample, around 87% were seen once. The material sequenced was CD4+ or CD8+ T cells sorted from blood, taken in a trial of the OX40 agonist ivuxolimab. The receptors derive from an adult with an advanced solid tumor such as melanoma, head and neck, liver or kidney cancer.

The chain employs TRBV7-2 and TRBJ1-2, with TRBD1 identical over 8 bases. Germline V gives CDR1 SGHTA, CDR2 FQGNSA. The CDR3 totals 15 residues. V lost 4 bases and J lost 4; bases outside the gene matches: 8. CDR3: CASSWGSGQAYGYTF. In nucleotides, the CDR3 is TGTGCCAGCAGCTGGGGTTCGGGACAGGCCTATGGCTACACCTTC. Variable domain in full (rest from reference TRBV7-2 and TRBJ1-2): GAGVSQSPSNKVTEKGKDVELRCDPISGHTALYWYRQSLGQGLEFLIYFQGNSAPDKSGLPSDRFSAERTGGSVSTLTIQRTQQEDSAVYLCASSWGSGQAYGYTFGSGTRLTVV.

V and J are TRBV5-1 and TRBJ2-1, with TRBD2 matching over 9 bases. The germline CDR1 and CDR2 sequences are SGHRS and YFSETQ. The CDR3 is made up of 15 amino acids. V gave up 2 bases and J gave up 3 bases; unmatched junction bases: 3. The CDR3 coding sequence is TGCGCCAGCAGCTTAGCGGGGGGAATCTACAATGAGCAGTTCTTC. Protein product: CASSLAGGIYNEQFF.

Here the CDR3 reads CASSGLANYGYTF. The CDR3 DNA is TGCGCCAGCAGTGGCCTAGCTAACTATGGCTACACCTTC. This chain connects TRBV10-2 to TRBJ1-2, with D unclear. The germline V gene encodes CDR1 WSHSY and CDR2 SAAADI. The CDR3 is made up of 13 amino acids. Trimming left V 4 bases short and J 0 bases short, with 6 bases between.

The V call is TRBV5-1, the J call TRBJ2-3, with TRBD2 identical over 11 bases. The V segment lost 1 base and the J segment 5 bases; nucleotides outside the gene matches: 6. Germline loops: CDR1 SGHRS, CDR2 YFSETQ. The CDR3 has 16 residues. This CDR3 reads CASSLSLAGGLDTQYF. Written as DNA, the CDR3 is TGCGCCAGCAGCTTGTCCCTAGCGGGGGGTTTAGATACGCAGTATTTT.

V is TRBV7-2 and J is TRBJ2-7; 10 bases align to TRBD1. Unmatched junction bases numbered 11, after V lost 4 bases and J lost 5 bases. The germline gives CDR1 SGHTA, CDR2 FQGNSA. The CDR3 spans 16 residues. The DNA for the CDR3 is TGTGCCAGCAGCTCGAGCCCGGGACAGGGGAAGGACGAGCAGTACTTC. This codes for CASSSSPGQGKDEQYF. The variable domain in full, completed from reference TRBV7-2 and TRBJ2-7, reads GAGVSQSPSNKVTEKGKDVELRCDPISGHTALYWYRQSLGQGLEFLIYFQGNSAPDKSGLPSDRFSAERTGGSVSTLTIQRTQQEDSAVYLCASSSSPGQGKDEQYFGPGTRLTVT.

This clone was picked up a small number of times. V and J are TRBV11-2 and TRBJ2-7; 9 bases are shared with TRBD2. With 3 bases clipped from V and 1 base from J, the junction kept 4 bases outside the gene matches. Germline loops: CDR1 SGHAT, CDR2 FQNNGV. There are 15 residues in the CDR3. The CDR3 DNA reads as TGTGCCAGCAGCTTCTTAGCGGGAGAGTCCTACGAGCAGTACTTC. This gives the protein CASSFLAGESYEQYF.

The rearrangement joins TRBV28 to TRBJ2-5, with D perhaps matching TRBD1 (5 bases). The DNA end is a closer match to TRBJ2-7, so the J assignment may be wrong. Germline V gene lookup returns CDR1 MDHEN and CDR2 SYDVKM. There are 14 residues in the CDR3. As DNA, the CDR3 is TGTGCCAGCAGTTCCAGGGCAAGGGACTACGAGCAGTACTTC. Encoded protein: CASSSRARDYEQYF.

V usage is TRBV4-1 and J usage is TRBJ1-1; D unclear. This CDR3 is built from 16 residues. Trimming cost V 0 bases and J 1 base, with 12 bases left between them. Germline CDR1 reads MGHRA; CDR2 reads YSYEKL. The CDR3 spells CASSQDLGRWNTEAFF. For the CDR3, the DNA is TGCGCCAGCAGCCAAGATTTGGGGAGGTGGAACACTGAAGCTTTCTTT.

V gene TRBV11-3 combines with J gene TRBJ2-2; D remains unclear. Trimming removed 1 base at V and 7 bases at J, with 10 bases between. Germline-derived CDR1 and CDR2 are SGHNT and YENEEA. The length of the CDR3 is 14 residues. Here the CDR3 reads CASSLAVRFGELFF. The DNA for the CDR3 is TGTGCCAGCAGCTTAGCCGTGAGGTTCGGGGAGCTGTTTTTT. The whole variable domain, remainder taken from reference TRBV11-3 and TRBJ2-2, is EAGVVQSPRYKIIEKKQPVAFWCNPISGHNTLYWYLQNLGQGPELLIRYENEEAVDDSQLPKDRFSAERLKGVDSTLKIQPAELGDSAVYLCASSLAVRFGELFFGEGSRLTVL.

The genes are TRBV5-1 and TRBJ2-7; possible D gene TRBD2, 6 bases. Trimming cost V 0 bases and J 0 bases, with 13 bases left between them. Germline assignment: CDR1 SGHRS and CDR2 YFSETQ. CDR3 length: 16 residues. CDR3 sequence reads: CASSLAVGGNSYEQYF. CDR3 DNA: TGCGCCAGCAGCTTGGCTGTCGGGGGTAACTCCTACGAGCAGTACTTC.

A few counts support this clone. The rearrangement links TRBV28 to TRBJ2-7; 11 positions match TRBD1. Germline assignment: CDR1 MDHEN and CDR2 SYDVKM. The CDR3 is 16 amino acids. V shed 3 bases and J 4 bases; nucleotides not matched to a gene: 8. In nucleotides, the CDR3 is TGTGCCAGCAGTTTCCCCCCCGGGACAGGGGGTTACGAGCAGTACTTC. It is translated as CASSFPPGTGGYEQYF.